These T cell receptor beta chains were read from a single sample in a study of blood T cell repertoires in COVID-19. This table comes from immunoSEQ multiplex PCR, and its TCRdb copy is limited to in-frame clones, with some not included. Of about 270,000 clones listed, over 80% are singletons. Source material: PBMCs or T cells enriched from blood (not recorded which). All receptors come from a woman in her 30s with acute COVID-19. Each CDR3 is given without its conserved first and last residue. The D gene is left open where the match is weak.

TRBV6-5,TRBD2,ASSSGLVPGELF
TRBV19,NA,ASSIHSGNTIY
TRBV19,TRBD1,ASSPGTGAEYSPLH
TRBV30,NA,AWSWGPNTGELF
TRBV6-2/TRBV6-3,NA,ASRPNRILGELF
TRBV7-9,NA,ASSPDRSPYEQY
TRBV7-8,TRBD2,ASSSTGLAGVQTGELF
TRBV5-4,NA,ASSYRTPLPTDTQY
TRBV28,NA,ASSPPTSGAYEQY
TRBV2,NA,ASREHGGTEAF
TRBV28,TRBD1,ASSETGEVTYEQY
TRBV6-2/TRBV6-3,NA,ASSELRRDEKLF
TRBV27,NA,ASSSHRDYTQY
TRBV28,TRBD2,ASSLILAGVDEQF
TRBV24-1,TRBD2,ATSGTGTSGRAYEQF
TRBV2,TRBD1,ASSEAFNSGTAGTDTQY
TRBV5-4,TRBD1,ASGTAETYEQY
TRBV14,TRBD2,ASSRAPSGRALGEQF
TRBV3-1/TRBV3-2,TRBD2,ASSRAGGGGELF
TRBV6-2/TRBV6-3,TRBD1,ASSYSGQGVSQPQH
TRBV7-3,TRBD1,ASSYGTGSGYEQF
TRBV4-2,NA,ASSQDTGRSGNTIY
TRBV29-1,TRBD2,SVEEVAGGSYEQY
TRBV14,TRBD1,ASSQSGQSYYGYT
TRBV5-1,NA,ASSLATTDYEQY
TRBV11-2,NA,ASSADSGNTIY
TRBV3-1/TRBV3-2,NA,ASSQQINQPQH
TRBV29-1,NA,SVRVASGNTIY
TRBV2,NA,ASNTGTPNYGYT
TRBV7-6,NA,ASSFTADTQY
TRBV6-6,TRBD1,ASRKGGDETEAF
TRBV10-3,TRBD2,AIRQAGDFGELF
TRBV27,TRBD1,ASSTTTGDSGYT
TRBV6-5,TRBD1,ASRRQGTEAF
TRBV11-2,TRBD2,ASSLGLAGAQETQY
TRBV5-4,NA,ASSLAPGQSTFGTIY
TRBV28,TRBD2,ASSFDYLAGGYEQY
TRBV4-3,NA,ASSQVTESPQY
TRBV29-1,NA,SVVWQGTEKLF
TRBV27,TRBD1,ASSLNRGREQY
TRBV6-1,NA,ASSEGSGSRVYGYT
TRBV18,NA,ASSPGGTDTQY
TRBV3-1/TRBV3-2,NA,ASSQVTYNEQF
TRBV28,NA,ASSPLSGGTDTQY
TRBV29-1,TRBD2,SVEDAWYGGRSLRSNEQF
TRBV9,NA,ASSVDPGSRTYEQY